This T cell receptor beta chain was sequenced for a study of STAT5B mutations in CD4+ large granular lymphocyte leukemia. This clone was seen just once. Authors' methods: A productive frequency of 2.59 x 10-5 was the lowest detectable. Sequencing used immunoSEQ multiplex PCR; TCRdb keeps in-frame clones, though not all of them. Clonal size and the V and J genes are those of that table, whereas D and trimming came from the DNA. The sample records 30,000 to 40,000 clones, about 80% being singletons. Germline CDR1 is SGHRS and CDR2 is YFSETQ. The CDR3 runs 12 residues. V was clipped by 6 bases and J by 5 bases, with 8 bases between them.

Sequencing was done on a sample of CD4+ T cells from blood buffy coats. This TCR was recovered from a human donor in good health. This chain links TRBV5-1 with TRBJ2-2; the D is unclear. The CDR3: CASITRTGELFF. CDR3 nucleotides: TGCGCCAGCATTACGCGGACCGGGGAGCTGTTTTTT.